The present T cell receptor (beta chain) was sequenced within a study of shared clonotypes between healthy human individuals. Study-level information: Those who served as donors were a couple of women and three men between the ages of 18 and 49. Findings of the study overall: Among non-shared clonotypes, generation probabilities were lower than among those shared by all four donors. Clonotype sharing among donors likely depends on sequencing depth.

Worth noting for this clone: The antigen is not known.

It was across several immunoSEQ plates that each subset's genomic DNA was evenly split. Profiled with immunoSEQ multiplex PCR; TCRdb holds only in-frame clones, not every one. Of about 750,000 clones listed, nearly 95% were seen once; the top ten hold 24%. Naive CD8 cells were CD45RO-negative, positively selected for CCR7, excluding terminally differentiated effector memory CD45RA+ cells. This receptor was taken from a man in his thirties or forties in good health. Source material: naive CD8+ T cells sorted from blood.

DNA for the CDR3: TGTGCCAGCAGTTTAGGAGCGGGAAGGGCAGATACGCAGTATTTT. Encoded protein: CASSLGAGRADTQYF. This chain uses TRBV27 with TRBJ2-3; 7 nucleotides match TRBD2. The CDR3 sequence is 15 residues long. V lost 2 bases, J lost 4 bases, and 6 bases stayed unmatched. Per germline, CDR1 MNHEY and CDR2 SMNVEV (reference sequence).